These T cell receptor beta chains were read from a single sample in a study of T-cell reconstitution after alpha-beta-depleted transplantation in children. TCRdb re-analysed the PCR reads in MiXCR, keeping a single row per CDR3 protein. The repertoire has approximately 290,000 distinct CDR3 sequences, around 10% of them found once; the top ten carry 23%. The material sequenced was peripheral blood, taken 180 days after TCRalphabeta/CD19-depleted stem cell transplant. The receptor set was obtained from a male patient between 2 and 15 years old who had a stem cell transplant for chronic granulomatous disease, so the T cells may come from the graft donor. CDR3s include the opening cysteine and the closing phenylalanine or tryptophan. D genes are given only for firm matches. Not all rows give a size; the values are once, few, many and, for expanded clones, a class.

NA	TRBJ1-2	few	TRBV28	14	CASSFNRVDRGYTF	TGTGCCAGCAGTTTCAACAGGGTGGATAGGGGCTACACCTTC
TRBD1	TRBJ1-1	many	TRBV4-1	16	CASSQQPGVGTGEAFF	TGCGCCAGCAGCCAGCAGCCAGGGGTAGGGACAGGTGAAGCTTTCTTT
NA	TRBJ2-7	many	TRBV20-1	14	CSASGGGLSYEQYF	TGCAGTGCTAGCGGGGGCGGGCTCTCCTACGAGCAGTACTTC
TRBD2	TRBJ2-7	NA	TRBV7-2	15	CASSREAGGPYEQYF	TGTGCCAGCAGCCGGGAGGCGGGAGGGCCCTACGAGCAGTACTTC
NA	TRBJ2-5	many	TRBV12-3/TRBV12-4	15	CASSSPTGWWETQYF	TGTGCCAGCAGTTCACCCACAGGGTGGTGGGAGACCCAGTACTTC
TRBD1	TRBJ2-1	many	TRBV7-6	15	CASSLVGTGGHEQFF	TGTGCCAGCAGCTTAGTTGGGACAGGGGGCCATGAGCAGTTCTTC
TRBD1	TRBJ1-1	many	TRBV9	15	CASSGDSFRSTEAFF	TGTGCCAGCAGCGGGGACAGCTTCCGAAGCACTGAAGCTTTCTTT
NA	TRBJ2-5	many	TRBV7-9	12	CAGAWAQETQYF	TGTGCCGGGGCTTGGGCCCAAGAGACCCAGTACTTC
TRBD2	TRBJ2-3	many	TRBV12-3/TRBV12-4	14	CASSLSGGQDTQYF	TGTGCCAGCAGTCTTAGCGGGGGACAAGATACGCAGTATTTT
NA	TRBJ2-5	many	TRBV27	13	CASSLLDDETQYF	TGTGCCAGCAGTTTACTCGACGATGAGACCCAGTACTTC
NA	TRBJ2-7	many	TRBV7-6	15	CASSLGPARGYEQYF	TGTGCCAGCAGCTTAGGGCCGGCCAGGGGCTACGAGCAGTACTTC
TRBD2	TRBJ2-6	many	TRBV5-1	18	CASSPGLAGGSGANVLTF	TGCGCCAGCAGCCCGGGACTAGCGGGGGGTTCTGGGGCCAACGTCCTGACTTTC
TRBD1	TRBJ2-7	NA	TRBV10-3	12	CAISRDSYGQYF	TGTGCCATCAGCCGGGACAGCTACGGGCAGTACTTC
TRBD2	TRBJ2-1	many	TRBV12-3/TRBV12-4	16	CASSLPGLAGGNEQFF	TGTGCCAGCAGTTTACCCGGGCTAGCGGGAGGTAATGAGCAGTTCTTC
TRBD2	TRBJ2-3	many	TRBV3-1	14	CASSPGLAPYTQYF	TGTGCCAGCAGCCCCGGACTAGCGCCTTATACGCAGTATTTT
TRBD2	TRBJ2-7	many	TRBV29-1	14	CSVDARREGYEQYF	TGCAGCGTTGATGCCCGAAGGGAGGGCTACGAGCAGTACTTC
NA	TRBJ1-1	many	TRBV7-2	14	CASSRLMGNTEAFF	TGTGCCAGCAGCCGACTGATGGGGAACACTGAAGCTTTCTTT
NA	TRBJ1-2	many	TRBV5-1	18	CASSLGWQHESPNYGYTF	TGCGCCAGCAGCTTGGGGTGGCAGCACGAGTCCCCTAACTATGGCTACACCTTC
NA	TRBJ2-7	many	TRBV29-1	12	CSVAFSSYEQYF	TGCAGCGTCGCCTTTAGCTCCTACGAGCAGTACTTC
NA	TRBJ2-2	many	TRBV28	13	CASSLTHTGELFF	TGTGCCAGCAGTTTAACCCACACCGGGGAGCTGTTTTTT
TRBD2	TRBJ2-3	many	TRBV20-1	16	CSARSGLAGRTDTQYF	TGCAGTGCTAGATCGGGACTAGCGGGCCGCACAGATACGCAGTATTTT
TRBD2	TRBJ2-3	many	TRBV11-2	17	CASSLVATSGSTDTQYF	TGTGCCAGCAGCTTAGTAGCGACTAGCGGGAGCACAGATACGCAGTATTTT
TRBD1	TRBJ2-6	many	TRBV5-1	18	CASSETGVRNSGANVLTF	TGCGCCAGCAGCGAAACAGGGGTCCGAAATTCTGGGGCCAACGTCCTGACTTTC
TRBD2	TRBJ2-5	many	TRBV11-2	17	CASSLGVLAGDQETQYF	TGTGCCAGCAGCTTAGGGGTACTAGCGGGTGATCAAGAGACCCAGTACTTC
TRBD2	TRBJ2-2	many	TRBV20-1	19	CSARDPGLAGGANTGELFF	TGCAGTGCTAGAGATCCGGGACTAGCGGGGGGGGCGAACACCGGGGAGCTGTTTTTT
NA	TRBJ1-5	many	TRBV27	13	CAIARGVKGPQHF	TGTGCCATCGCACGGGGGGTCAAGGGCCCCCAGCATTTT
NA	TRBJ2-1	medium-sized	TRBV11-1	13	CASSLAGGNEQFF	TGTGCCAGCAGCCTTGCAGGCGGCAATGAGCAGTTCTTC
NA	TRBJ2-5	many	TRBV10-3	13	CAISGQGLVAQYF	TGTGCCATCAGTGGGCAGGGGCTCGTGGCCCAGTACTTC
NA	TRBJ2-5	many	TRBV30	15	CAWTVGAHPAETQYF	TGTGCCTGGACAGTGGGGGCACACCCGGCGGAAACCCAGTACTTC
NA	TRBJ2-7	many	TRBV7-6	16	CASSLGTGKNSYEQYF	TGTGCCAGCAGCTTAGGAACAGGAAAAAACTCCTACGAGCAGTACTTC
NA	TRBJ2-5	many	TRBV7-2	14	CASSGTHSLETQYF	TGTGCCAGCAGCGGAACTCACAGCCTAGAGACCCAGTACTTC
TRBD1	TRBJ2-7	many	TRBV7-9	15	CASRAGTGAAYEQYF	TGTGCCAGCAGAGCCGGGACAGGGGCTGCCTACGAGCAGTACTTC
NA	TRBJ2-5	NA	TRBV2	11	CASNRRETQYF	TGTGCCAGCAATCGGAGAGAGACCCAGTACTTC
TRBD1	TRBJ1-2	many	TRBV5-1	13	CASSSGTAYGYTF	TGCGCCAGCAGCTCCGGGACAGCCTATGGCTACACCTTC
NA	TRBJ1-5	many	TRBV12-3/TRBV12-4	13	CATSGRGNQPQHF	TGTGCCACCTCAGGGAGAGGCAATCAGCCCCAGCATTTT
NA	TRBJ1-1	many	TRBV11-2	12	CASSYIGPEAFF	TGTGCCAGCAGCTATATCGGACCTGAAGCTTTCTTT
TRBD2	TRBJ2-1	few	TRBV6-1	16	CASSAPGLALYNEQFF	TGTGCCAGCAGTGCGCCGGGACTAGCGCTTTACAATGAGCAGTTCTTC
NA	TRBJ2-2	many	TRBV20-1	13	CSAETVNTGELFF	TGCAGTGCCGAAACGGTGAACACCGGGGAGCTGTTTTTT
NA	TRBJ1-3	many	TRBV5-1	16	CASSLGYRSSGNTIYF	TGCGCCAGCAGCTTGGGGTACAGAAGCTCTGGAAACACCATATATTTT
TRBD2	TRBJ2-3	many	TRBV20-1	14	CSARAGGPADTQYF	TGCAGTGCTAGAGCGGGAGGGCCAGCAGATACGCAGTATTTT
NA	TRBJ1-2	many	TRBV12-3/TRBV12-4	13	CASSFKGSTGYTF	TGTGCCAGCAGTTTTAAGGGCAGTACGGGCTACACCTTC
NA	TRBJ2-7	many	TRBV7-8	13	CASRPRDSYEQYF	TGTGCCAGCAGGCCGCGGGACTCCTACGAGCAGTACTTC
NA	TRBJ1-6	NA	TRBV12-2	13	CASRLARGSPLHF	TGTGCAAGTCGCTTGGCGAGGGGTTCACCCCTCCACTTT
NA	TRBJ2-6	NA	TRBV7-9	16	CASSTGSVAGANVLTF	TGTGCCAGCAGCACGGGATCGGTTGCTGGGGCCAACGTCCTGACTTTC
NA	TRBJ2-4	many	TRBV3-1	16	CASSQEGNLAKNIQYF	TGTGCCAGCAGCCAAGAAGGGAACCTAGCCAAAAACATTCAGTACTTC
NA	TRBJ1-2	many	TRBV5-5	13	CASSLGLSYGYTF	TGTGCCAGCAGCTTGGGGCTTTCCTATGGCTACACCTTC